This T cell receptor beta chain was documented in a study of somatic mutations in cytotoxic T cells in rheumatoid arthritis. Study summary: Flow-sorting brought some V beta antibody-stained T-cell populations to nearly 100% purity, V beta1+ cells sequenced for TCRB among them. Study-wide results and limits: Each of about an eighth of the roughly 65 patients had a largest CD8+ clone that made up more than 20% of CD8+ cells.

Of note for this clone: What it binds is not known.

The protocol was immunoSEQ multiplex PCR, while the TCRdb copy is restricted to in-frame clones and leaves out a portion. The data show about 25,000 clones, 82% seen once. Sequencing was carried out using CD8+ T cells sorted from blood. The sequence was collected from a man aged 50 or older in good health.

The CDR3, as DNA: TGTGCCAGCAGCTCAGAGTTACCCTACGAGCAGTACTTC. Translation gives CASSSELPYEQYF. This sequence joins TRBV11-3 and TRBJ2-7; D ambiguous. V shed 4 bases and J shed 2 bases, with 9 bases lying between them. CDR1 is SGHNT and CDR2 is YENEEA in the germline V gene. The CDR3 is made up of 13 amino acids. The complete variable domain, with remaining parts taken from reference TRBV11-3 and TRBJ2-7, reads EAGVVQSPRYKIIEKKQPVAFWCNPISGHNTLYWYLQNLGQGPELLIRYENEEAVDDSQLPKDRFSAERLKGVDSTLKIQPAELGDSAVYLCASSSELPYEQYFGPGTRLTVT.